This T cell receptor (beta chain) originates from a study of post-analysis software for immune sequencing data (dated by TCRdb to the mid-2010s). Regarding the research as a whole: Recorded disease courses included relapsing-remitting, secondary progressive and progressive-relapsing multiple sclerosis, with some patients lacking subtype annotation. A subset of samples was prepared in parallel using single-end sample barcoding, then pooled and co-amplified after Illumina adapter ligation. The multiple sclerosis patient repertoires were compared with around ten previously published healthy control repertoires from donors aged 6 to 25 years. Broad study findings and their caveats: The control group was slightly older than the multiple sclerosis patient group. When samples were clustered directly using the F measure, samples prepared in the same batch co-clustered strongly, which prompted a batch-effect correction. Patients showed significantly higher frequencies than controls for a handful of TRBV segments, among them TRBV5-6, TRBV5-1 and TRBV20-1. Significantly lower normalized Chao1 diversity was found in multiple sclerosis patients than in controls, suggesting substantial peripheral T-cell clonal expansion.

Notes on this clonotype: Its antigen is not yet known. No base-level quality is on record; no much larger clone is a single base apart.

To demonstrate the VDJtools post-analysis software, TCR beta repertoires were profiled from the peripheral blood of over ten young patients with multiple sclerosis. The multiple sclerosis patients were children and adolescents between about 6 and 16 years of age. Clipping removes 10 bases from V and 1 base from J, with 5 as the unmatched junction base count. The germline V gene gives CDR1 as ENHRY and CDR2 as SYGVKD. From its cysteine to its phenylalanine, the CDR3 spans 13 amino acids. Solely the CDR3 DNA is kept, with 39 bases framed from the first base. Libraries were made using PCR. The sample was run on an Illumina HiSeq 2500. To reduce PCR and sequencing biases, unique molecular identifiers were incorporated into the TCR beta cDNA libraries. Per 1 to 10 million input T cells, roughly 500,000 cDNA molecules were obtained, such that each molecule approximated one T cell. Patient libraries were prepared and sequenced with the same protocol used for the earlier healthy control dataset. Within a given batch, samples were prepared together, multiplexed and sequenced on the same HiSeq lane. On the study's bioinformatics: MIGEC handled the raw barcoded reads, throwing out single-read molecular identifier groups before consensus assembly and CDR3 extraction. Clonotype tables were post-analysed with VDJtools, normalizing diversity by down-sampling all datasets to the smallest sample size. To correct batch-related cross-sample contamination, repertoire overlap clustering matched CDR3 amino acid sequences but not nucleotide sequences. The raw public reads went through TCRdb reprocessing: fastp at Q25, MiXCR clone calling, in-frame beta chains kept. CDR3 protein sequences are deduplicated, and each keeps its most common genes and DNA. The V and J calls shown here were made by TCRdb, not taken from the authors' results. For this sample there are roughly 400,000 distinct CDR3 sequences; less than 40% appear just once. 7.5% to 8.5% of the sample is held by the ten biggest clonotypes.

This receptor chain uses TRBV10-3 and TRBJ1-1; the junction holds 8 bases that match TRBD1. Source material: blood. The TCR sequence derives from a girl under 10 years old with multiple sclerosis. The CDR3 sequence is CASGQGANTEAFF. The DNA sequence is as follows: TGTGCCAGCGGACAGGGAGCGAACACTGAAGCTTTCTTT.